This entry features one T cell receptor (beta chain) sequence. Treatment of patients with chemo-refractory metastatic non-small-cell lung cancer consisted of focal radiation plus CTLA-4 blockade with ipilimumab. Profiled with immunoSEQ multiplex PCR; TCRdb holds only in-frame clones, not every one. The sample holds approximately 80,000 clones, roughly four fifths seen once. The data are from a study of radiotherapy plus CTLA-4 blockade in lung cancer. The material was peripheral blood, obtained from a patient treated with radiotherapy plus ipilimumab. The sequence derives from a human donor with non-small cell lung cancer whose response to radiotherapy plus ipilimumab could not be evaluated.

The CDR3 reads CASSLALRGEQFF. As DNA, the CDR3 is TGTGCCAGCAGCTTAGCTCTTAGGGGTGAGCAGTTCTTC. The rearrangement joins TRBV7-8 to TRBJ2-1, with TRBD1 as a possible D gene (5 bases). The V end was cut by 0 bases, the J end by 9 bases, with 9 bases between. In germline, CDR1 is SGHVS, CDR2 FQNEAQ. The CDR3 totals 13 residues.